The 10 T cell receptor beta chains in this list originate from one sample, sequenced in a study of technical replicates of blood from several donors. This table comes from immunoSEQ multiplex PCR, and its TCRdb copy is limited to in-frame clones, with some not included. The sample carries more than 65,000 clones, about 92% recorded once. The specimen was T cells isolated from PBMCs. The receptor set was obtained from a human donor in good health.

J is TRBJ1-5 and V is TRBV7-8; D not resolved. The CDR3 loop spans 16 amino acids. V lost 3 bases and J lost 1, with 13 bases in between. CDR1 and CDR2 (germline): SGHVS, FQNEAQ. The CDR3 loop is CASSFAAVLSNQPQHF. The CDR3 nucleotides are TGTGCCAGCAGCTTCGCAGCGGTTTTAAGCAATCAGCCCCAGCATTTT.

The J gene is TRBJ2-7, the V gene TRBV9; 9 positions match TRBD1. This CDR3 spans 15 amino acids. Germline values: CDR1 SGDLS, CDR2 YYNGEE. Trimming cost V 3 bases and J 4 bases; bases outside gene matches: 8. For the CDR3, the DNA is TGTGCCAGCAGCGCGTCGACGGGACAGGGATACGAGCAGTACTTC. Amino acids: CASSASTGQGYEQYF.

The rearrangement joins TRBV5-1 to TRBJ2-2; unclear D gene. The CDR3 spans 14 residues. Trimming stripped 2 bases from V and 13 bases from J, with 18 bases between. In germline, CDR1 is SGHRS, CDR2 YFSETQ. The CDR3 DNA reads as TGCGCCAGCAGCTTTTTGTCCCAACCCCCTAGGCTGTTTTTT. The encoded protein is CASSFLSQPPRLFF.

The chain has TRBV15 and TRBJ2-7; 12 bases match TRBD2. Germline V lookup: CDR1 LNHNV, CDR2 YYDKDF (reference sequence). V was clipped by 5 bases and J by 3 bases; unmatched bases: 2. This CDR3 contains 14 residues. This CDR3 is CATSRTSGDYEQYF. CDR3 DNA: TGTGCCACCAGCCGGACTAGCGGGGACTACGAGCAGTACTTC.

The chain combines TRBV9 with TRBJ1-3; D possibly corresponds to TRBD1 (5 bases). There are 15 residues in the CDR3. Germline V CDR1 and CDR2: SGDLS, YYNGEE. Trimming removed 3 bases at V and 4 bases at J, with 14 bases between. The CDR3 is CASSAGTGSGNTIYF. The CDR3 coding sequence is TGTGCCAGCAGCGCTGGTACAGGTTCCGGAAACACCATATATTTT.

This clone was counted a single time. The V call is TRBV2, the J call TRBJ2-3; 13 nucleotides match TRBD2. Germline V gene data show CDR1 as SNHLY and CDR2 as FYNNEI. This CDR3 contains 16 residues. V shed 8 bases, J shed 2 bases, and the junction held 7 bases outside the gene matches. CDR3 nucleotide sequence: TGTGCCAGCGGTACTAGCGGGAGGGAGCCCACAGATACGCAGTATTTT. Translation: CASGTSGREPTDTQYF.

The chain is built from TRBV2 and TRBJ1-4; 9 nucleotides match TRBD1. The CDR3 loop spans 13 amino acids. Germline loops: CDR1 SNHLY, CDR2 FYNNEI. The trim removed 6 bases at V and 8 bases at J, leaving 4 bases unmatched. DNA for the CDR3: TGTGCCAGCAGGGGACAGGGTCGGGAAAAACTGTTTTTT. This encodes CASRGQGREKLFF.

This clone was counted only a few times. This chain joins TRBV9 and TRBJ2-2; 9 bases are a match to TRBD2. Germline V gene sequence: CDR1 SGDLS, CDR2 YYNGEE. The CDR3 loop spans 17 amino acids. Unmatched junction bases numbered 15, after V lost 7 bases and J lost 5 bases. The CDR3 loop is CASCRGQAGGKTGELFF. The CDR3 nucleotides read TGTGCCAGCTGCCGGGGGCAGGCGGGAGGGAAGACCGGGGAGCTGTTTTTT. Full variable domain (missing parts from reference TRBV9 and TRBJ2-2): DSGVTQTPKHLITATGQRVTLRCSPRSGDLSVYWYQQSLDQGLQFLIQYYNGEERAKGNILERFSAQQFPDLHSELNLSSLELGDSALYFCASCRGQAGGKTGELFFGEGSRLTVL.

The chain carries TRBV9 and TRBJ1-3, with a tentative D call TRBD1 (6 bases). CDR1 is SGDLS and CDR2 is YYNGEE in the germline V gene. V was clipped by 4 bases and J by 3 bases, with 14 bases between them. The length of the CDR3 is 15 residues. CDR3 sequence (DNA): TGTGCCAGCAGCCCACAGGGAATTGGTGGAAACACCATATATTTT. Translating gives CASSPQGIGGNTIYF.

The chain has TRBV30 and TRBJ1-3, with D perhaps TRBD1 (6 bases). V gave up 5 bases and J gave up 7 bases, with 9 bases separating them. The V gene's germline CDR1 is GTSNPN and CDR2 SVGIG (reference sequence). This CDR3 has 11 amino acids. CDR3 region: CAWGQGNTIYF. CDR3 bases: TGTGCCTGGGGGCAGGGGAACACCATATATTTT.